Detailed here is one T cell receptor beta chain. Its target is not known. This sample is part of a study of cytomegalovirus exposure and HLA in healthy donors. Study-wide results and limits: Presence/absence results assume similar sequencing depth per donor, which may not hold. Researchers reported that a few CMV-associated chains were confirmed in vitro as CMV antigen-specific. According to a later analysis, most TCR beta chains associated with CMV appeared HLA-restricted. One cluster of highly shared sequence variants probably arose as a sequencing artifact.

Primers included in the PCR were 60 Vbeta and 13 Jbeta primers. Method: immunoSEQ multiplex PCR; TCRdb's copy keeps in-frame clones and lacks some. The repertoire consists of some 80,000 clones, with 10% occurring once and the leading ten covering around 26%. The CDR3 runs 16 residues. V lost 1 base to trimming and J lost 1 base; unmatched junction nucleotides: 1. Per the germline V gene, CDR1 is MNHNS and CDR2 is SASEGT. The chain couples TRBV6-1 to TRBJ2-3; the match to TRBD2 covers 11 bases. The TCR comes from a man in his sixties in good health and CMV-seropositive. Source material: PBMCs. This CDR3 is CASSEVAGGGTDTQYF. For the CDR3, the DNA is TGTGCCAGCAGTGAAGTAGCGGGAGGGGGCACAGATACGCAGTATTTT.